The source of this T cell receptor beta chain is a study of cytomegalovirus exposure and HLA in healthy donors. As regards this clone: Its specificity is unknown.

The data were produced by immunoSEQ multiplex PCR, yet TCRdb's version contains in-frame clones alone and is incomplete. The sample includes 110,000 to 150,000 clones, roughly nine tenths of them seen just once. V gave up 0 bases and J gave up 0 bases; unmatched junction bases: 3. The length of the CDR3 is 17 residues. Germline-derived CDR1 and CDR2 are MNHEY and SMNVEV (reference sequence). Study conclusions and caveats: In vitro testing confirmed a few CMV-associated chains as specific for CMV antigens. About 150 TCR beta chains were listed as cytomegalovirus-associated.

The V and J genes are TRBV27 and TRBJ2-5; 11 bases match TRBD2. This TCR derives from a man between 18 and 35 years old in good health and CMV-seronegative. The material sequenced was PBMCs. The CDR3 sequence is CASSLSGLAGYQETQYF. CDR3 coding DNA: TGTGCCAGCAGTTTATCTGGACTAGCGGGTTACCAAGAGACCCAGTACTTC.